This is a list of T cell receptor beta chains from one sample in a study of T-cell reconstitution after alpha-beta-depleted transplantation in children. Via MiXCR, TCRdb re-called the PCR reads, giving one row per CDR3 protein. The sample records about 470,000 distinct CDR3 sequences, about 45% being singletons. This material consisted of PBMCs, taken before TCRalphabeta/CD19-depleted stem cell transplant. The receptor source for this set is a girl aged 2 to 9 with aplastic anemia, due to receive a stem cell transplant. The conserved cysteine and the conserved F or W are not part of the CDR3 here. The order of the fields is V gene, CDR3 protein.

v_gene: TRBV24-1; CDR3aa: ATSPRTSGRSTDTQY
v_gene: TRBV7-8; CDR3aa: ASSPKTGGSYEQY
v_gene: TRBV20-1; CDR3aa: SARAGERSGSSYNEQF
v_gene: TRBV27; CDR3aa: ASKSDRSHRGTDTQY
v_gene: TRBV27; CDR3aa: ASSTASRESQETQY
v_gene: TRBV29-1; CDR3aa: SVGVGQGNQPQH
v_gene: TRBV7-2; CDR3aa: ASSSYIDRDYGYT
v_gene: TRBV20-1; CDR3aa: SARAGRGNTEAF
v_gene: TRBV7-9; CDR3aa: ASSGGGMAEAF
v_gene: TRBV28; CDR3aa: ASSLWVGGNQPQH
v_gene: TRBV5-1; CDR3aa: ASSLLREPSNHEQF
v_gene: TRBV24-1; CDR3aa: ATSDPTGVEQY
v_gene: TRBV30; CDR3aa: AWRLRGGGYGYT
v_gene: TRBV5-1; CDR3aa: ASSRPSGRTNNEQF
v_gene: TRBV29-1; CDR3aa: SVEPSGSTDTQY
v_gene: TRBV5-1; CDR3aa: ASSFTGIPLGTEAF
v_gene: TRBV3-1; CDR3aa: ASSQEWPGGNSPLH
v_gene: TRBV19; CDR3aa: ASSIVGARTMTQY
v_gene: TRBV18; CDR3aa: ASSPSGPSPLNTGELF
v_gene: TRBV18; CDR3aa: ASSREQDGEQF
v_gene: TRBV29-1; CDR3aa: SHSLYGQGAKDTQY
v_gene: TRBV20-1; CDR3aa: SATRGVNEQF
v_gene: TRBV28; CDR3aa: ASSIISGSTDTQY
v_gene: TRBV5-1; CDR3aa: ASSQGVNQPQH
v_gene: TRBV18; CDR3aa: ASSPGGDQPQH
v_gene: TRBV7-2; CDR3aa: ASSQSPSYEQY
v_gene: TRBV7-2; CDR3aa: ASSKGGTANEKLF
v_gene: TRBV20-1; CDR3aa: SADSGYT
v_gene: TRBV20-1; CDR3aa: SARGSGQGLYNEQF